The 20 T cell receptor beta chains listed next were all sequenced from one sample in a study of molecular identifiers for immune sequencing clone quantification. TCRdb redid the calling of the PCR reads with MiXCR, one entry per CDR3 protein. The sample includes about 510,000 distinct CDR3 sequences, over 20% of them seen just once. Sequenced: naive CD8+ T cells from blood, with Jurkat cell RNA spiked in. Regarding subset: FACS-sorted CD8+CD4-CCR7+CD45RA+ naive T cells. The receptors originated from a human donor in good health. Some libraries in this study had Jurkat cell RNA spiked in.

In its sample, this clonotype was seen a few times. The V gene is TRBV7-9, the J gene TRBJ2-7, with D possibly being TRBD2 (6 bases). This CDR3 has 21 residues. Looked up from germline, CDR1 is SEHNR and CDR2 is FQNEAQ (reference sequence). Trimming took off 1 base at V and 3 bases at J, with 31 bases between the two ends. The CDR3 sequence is CASSLGELRANAPAGLYEQYF. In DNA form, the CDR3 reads TGTGCCAGCAGCTTAGGTGAACTACGAGCTAACGCCCCGGCGGGGCTCTACGAGCAGTACTTC.

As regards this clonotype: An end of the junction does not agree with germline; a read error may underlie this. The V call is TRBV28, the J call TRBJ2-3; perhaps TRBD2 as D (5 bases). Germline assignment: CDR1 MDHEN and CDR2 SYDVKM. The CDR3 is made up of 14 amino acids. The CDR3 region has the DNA TGTGCCAGCAGTTTCTCGTCTCGGGGAGATGCGCAGTATTTT. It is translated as CASSFSSRGDAQYF.

The CDR3 nucleotides are TGTGCCAGTAGTATAGGTCTTGGGGCGGGCACTGAAGCTTTCTTT. Protein: CASSIGLGAGTEAFF. The V and J genes are TRBV19 and TRBJ1-1; perhaps TRBD1 as D (5 bases). The CDR3 consists of 15 residues. Germline V gene sequence: CDR1 LNHDA, CDR2 SQIVND (reference sequence). Trimming left V 1 base short and J 4 bases short, with 13 bases between.

The CDR3 region has the DNA TGTGCCAGTAGTATAGCAACCAGGTTAGGCCCCTACAATGAGCAGTTCTTC. Its protein product is CASSIATRLGPYNEQFF. The gene calls are TRBV19 and TRBJ2-1, with D hard to call. CDR1 and CDR2 (germline): LNHDA, SQIVND (reference sequence). With 1 base removed from V and 2 bases from J, the gap between germline ends came to 15 bases. This CDR3 comprises 17 residues.

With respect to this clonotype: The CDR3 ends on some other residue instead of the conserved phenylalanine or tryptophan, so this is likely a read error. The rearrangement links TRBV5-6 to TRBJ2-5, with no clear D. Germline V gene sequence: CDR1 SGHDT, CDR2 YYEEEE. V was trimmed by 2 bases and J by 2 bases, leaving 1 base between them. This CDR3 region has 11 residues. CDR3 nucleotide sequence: TGTGCCAGCAGCTTACAAGAGACCCAGTACTTA. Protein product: CASSLQETQYL.

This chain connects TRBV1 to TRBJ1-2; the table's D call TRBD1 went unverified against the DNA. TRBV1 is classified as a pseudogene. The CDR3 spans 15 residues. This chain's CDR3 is CTSSQGDPTPYGYTF. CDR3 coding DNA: TGCACCAGCAGCCAAGGGGACCCGACCCCCTATGGCTACACCTTC.

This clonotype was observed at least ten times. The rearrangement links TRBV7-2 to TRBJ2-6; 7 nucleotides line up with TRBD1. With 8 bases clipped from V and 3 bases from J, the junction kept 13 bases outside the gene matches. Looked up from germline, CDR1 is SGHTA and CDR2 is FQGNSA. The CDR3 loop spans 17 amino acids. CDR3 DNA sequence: TGTGCCAGCCCGCTCGACGAGGGGGCGCTTGGGGCCAACGTCCTGACTTTC. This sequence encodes CASPLDEGALGANVLTF.

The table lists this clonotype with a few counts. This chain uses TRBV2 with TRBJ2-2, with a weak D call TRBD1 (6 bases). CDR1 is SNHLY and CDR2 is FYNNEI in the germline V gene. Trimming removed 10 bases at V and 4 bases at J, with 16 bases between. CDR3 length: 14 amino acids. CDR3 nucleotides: TGTGCCACCACGAGGCAGGGGTCCACCGGGGAGCTGTTTTTT. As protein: CATTRQGSTGELFF. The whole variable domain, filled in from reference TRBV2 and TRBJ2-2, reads EPEVTQTPSHQVTQMGQEVILRCVPISNHLYFYWYRQILGQKVEFLVSFYNNEISEKSEIFDDQFSVERPDGSNFTLKIRSTKLEDSAMYFCATTRQGSTGELFFGEGSRLTVL.

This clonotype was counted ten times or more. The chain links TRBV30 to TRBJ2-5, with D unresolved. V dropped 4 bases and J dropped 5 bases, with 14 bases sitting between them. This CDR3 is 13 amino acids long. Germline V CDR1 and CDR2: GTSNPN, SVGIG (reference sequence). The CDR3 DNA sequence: TGTGCCTGGACTTCGGCACACCTTGAGACCCAGTACTTC. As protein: CAWTSAHLETQYF.

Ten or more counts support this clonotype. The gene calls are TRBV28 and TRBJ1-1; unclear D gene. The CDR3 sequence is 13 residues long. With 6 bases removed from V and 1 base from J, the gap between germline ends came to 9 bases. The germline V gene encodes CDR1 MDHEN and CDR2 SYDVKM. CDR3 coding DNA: TGTGCCAGCAGCCATGCAGAGAACACTGAAGCTTTCTTT. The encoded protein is CASSHAENTEAFF.

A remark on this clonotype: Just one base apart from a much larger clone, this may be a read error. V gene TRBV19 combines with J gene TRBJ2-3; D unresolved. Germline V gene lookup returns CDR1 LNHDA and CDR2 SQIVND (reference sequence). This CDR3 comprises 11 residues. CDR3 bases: TGTGCCAGTGGTATGACAGATACGCAGTATTTT. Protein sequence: CASGMTDTQYF. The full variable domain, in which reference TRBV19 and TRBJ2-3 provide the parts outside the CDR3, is DGGITQSPKYLFRKEGQNVTLSCEQNLNHDAMYWYRQDPGQGLRLIYYSQIVNDFQKGDIAEGYSVSREKKESFPLTVTSAQKNPTAFYLCASGMTDTQYFGPGTRLTVL.

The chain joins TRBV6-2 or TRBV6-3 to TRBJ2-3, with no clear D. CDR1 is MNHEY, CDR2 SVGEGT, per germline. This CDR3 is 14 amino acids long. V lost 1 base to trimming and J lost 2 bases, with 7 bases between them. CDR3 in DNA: TGTGCCAGCAGTTACTTCGGTAACACAGATACGCAGTATTTT. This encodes CASSYFGNTDTQYF.

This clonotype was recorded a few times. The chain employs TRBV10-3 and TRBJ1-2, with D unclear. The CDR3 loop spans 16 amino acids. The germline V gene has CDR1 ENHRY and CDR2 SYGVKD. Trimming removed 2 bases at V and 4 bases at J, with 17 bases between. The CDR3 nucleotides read TGTGCCATCAGTGAGACGGCAGAGCAACAACGCTATGGCTACACCTTC. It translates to CAISETAEQQRYGYTF.

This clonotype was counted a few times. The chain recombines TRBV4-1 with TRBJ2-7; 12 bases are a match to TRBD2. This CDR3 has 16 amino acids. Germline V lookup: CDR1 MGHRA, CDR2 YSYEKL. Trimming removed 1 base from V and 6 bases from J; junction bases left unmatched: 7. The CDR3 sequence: CASSQVGLAGGLEQYF. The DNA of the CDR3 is TGCGCCAGCAGCCAAGTGGGCCTAGCGGGGGGGCTCGAGCAGTACTTC.

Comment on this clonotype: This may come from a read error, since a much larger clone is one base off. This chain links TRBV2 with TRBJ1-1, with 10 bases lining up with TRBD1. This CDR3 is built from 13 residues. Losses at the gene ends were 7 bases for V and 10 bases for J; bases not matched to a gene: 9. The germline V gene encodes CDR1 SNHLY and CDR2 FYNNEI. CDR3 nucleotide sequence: TGTGCCAGCAATCCGGGACAGGGGATTGGAGCTTTCTTT. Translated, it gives CASNPGQGIGAFF.

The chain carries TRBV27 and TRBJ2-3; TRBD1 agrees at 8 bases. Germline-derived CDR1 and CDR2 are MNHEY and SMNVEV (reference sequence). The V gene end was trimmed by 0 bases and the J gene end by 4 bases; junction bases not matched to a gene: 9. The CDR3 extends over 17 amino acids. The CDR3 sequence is CASSLSFWTGSSDTQYF. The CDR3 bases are TGTGCCAGCAGTTTATCGTTTTGGACAGGGTCTTCAGATACGCAGTATTTT.

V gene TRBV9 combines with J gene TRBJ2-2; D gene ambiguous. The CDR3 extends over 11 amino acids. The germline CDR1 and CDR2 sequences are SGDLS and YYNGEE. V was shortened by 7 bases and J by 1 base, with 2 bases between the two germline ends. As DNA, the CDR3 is TGTGCCAGCGAGAACACCGGGGAGCTGTTTTTT. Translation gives CASENTGELFF.

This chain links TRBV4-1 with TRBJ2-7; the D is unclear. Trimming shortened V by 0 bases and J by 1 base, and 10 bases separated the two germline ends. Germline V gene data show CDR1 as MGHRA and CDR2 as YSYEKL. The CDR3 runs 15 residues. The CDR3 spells CASSQDDARSYEQYF. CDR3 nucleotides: TGCGCCAGCAGCCAAGATGACGCCCGATCCTACGAGCAGTACTTC.

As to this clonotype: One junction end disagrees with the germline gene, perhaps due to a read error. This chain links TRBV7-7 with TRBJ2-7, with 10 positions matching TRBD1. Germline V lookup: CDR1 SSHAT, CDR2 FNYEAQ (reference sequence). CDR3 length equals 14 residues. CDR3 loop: CASSAGQGVNEQYF. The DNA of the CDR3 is TGTGCTAGCAGCGCAGGACAGGGGGTCAACGAGCAGTACTTC.

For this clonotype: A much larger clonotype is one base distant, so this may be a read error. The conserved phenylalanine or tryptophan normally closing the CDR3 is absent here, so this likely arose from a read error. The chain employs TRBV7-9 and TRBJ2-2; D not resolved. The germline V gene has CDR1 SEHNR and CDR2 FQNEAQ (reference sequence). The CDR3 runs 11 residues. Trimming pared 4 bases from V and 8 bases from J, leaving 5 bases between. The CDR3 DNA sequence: TGTGCCAGCAGCTCATCGGGGGAGCTGTTTTCT. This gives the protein CASSSSGELFS.